These T cell receptor beta chains were read from a single sample in a study of cytomegalovirus exposure and HLA in healthy donors. Assay: immunoSEQ multiplex PCR; the TCRdb copy retains only in-frame clones and omits some. The sample has around 200,000 clones; 80% to 90% are singletons. Sample: PBMCs. These receptors came from a woman aged 25 to 45 in good health and CMV-seronegative. Each CDR3 is given with its conserved first and last residue. The D gene is left open where the match is weak. Clone size is given for some rows only: seen once, a few or many times, or a class if the clone is expanded.

j_call d_call clone_size v_call cdr3_aa cdr3_nt
TRBJ2-1 TRBD2 NA TRBV27 CASSSLVRLADSYNEQFF TGTGCCAGCAGTTCATTAGTCAGACTAGCGGATTCCTACAATGAGCAGTTCTTC
TRBJ1-2 NA NA TRBV28 CASQGPNYGYTF TGTGCCAGCCAGGGGCCCAACTATGGCTACACCTTC
TRBJ2-1 NA few TRBV19 CASSTPGLFNEQFF TGTGCCAGTAGTACCCCGGGACTCTTCAATGAGCAGTTCTTC
TRBJ2-7 NA NA TRBV5-1 CASSLSDLGDEQYF TGCGCCAGCAGCTTATCGGACCTGGGAGACGAGCAGTACTTC
TRBJ2-7 NA NA TRBV6-4 CASIDLGRGKAYEQYF TGTGCCAGCATCGACTTAGGTAGGGGCAAAGCCTACGAGCAGTACTTC
TRBJ2-3 NA NA TRBV5-1 CASSLSRGHTQYF TGCGCCAGCAGCTTGTCTCGGGGTCATACGCAGTATTTT
TRBJ2-6 NA NA TRBV5-4 CASSWREGGFSSGANVLTF TGTGCCAGCAGCTGGAGGGAGGGGGGGTTTTCCTCTGGGGCCAACGTCCTGACTTTC
TRBJ2-5 NA NA TRBV28 CASSFAGETQYF TGTGCCAGCAGTTTCGCAGGAGAGACCCAGTACTTC
TRBJ2-1 TRBD2 NA TRBV2 CASTQLAGGDYEQFF TGTGCCAGCACCCAACTAGCGGGAGGGGATTATGAGCAGTTCTTC
TRBJ2-3 NA NA TRBV5-1 CASSLDFTTQYF TGCGCCAGCAGCTTGGACTTCACTACGCAGTATTTT
TRBJ2-3 TRBD2 few TRBV6-5 CASRRLARTDTQYF TGTGCCAGCAGGCGACTAGCTCGCACAGATACGCAGTATTTT
TRBJ2-1 NA once TRBV7-8 CASSFEGRYNEQFF TGTGCCAGCAGCTTTGAGGGAAGGTACAATGAGCAGTTCTTC